This is a list of T cell receptor beta chains from one sample in a study of blood T cells in healthy people across ages. In TCRdb, the 5' RACE reads were re-called with MiXCR into one record per CDR3 protein. This sample yields about 1.6 million distinct CDR3 sequences, of which about 32% are seen a single time; about 11% belongs to the top ten. Sequencing was done on a sample of blood. These receptors were obtained from a woman between 25 and 40 years old in good health. CDR3s include the opening cysteine and the closing phenylalanine or tryptophan. Fields, in order: D gene, V gene, J gene, clone size, CDR3 DNA, CDR3 protein. D genes are given only for firm matches. Some rows have no size entry. The others give once, few or many, or a class for an expanded clone.

d_call: NA; v_call: TRBV7-9; j_call: TRBJ2-3; clone_size: once; cdr3_nt: TGTGCCAGCGGGGGAAAACTCACAGATACGCAGTATTTT; cdr3_aa: CASGGKLTDTQYF
d_call: NA; v_call: TRBV10-3; j_call: TRBJ2-1; clone_size: few; cdr3_nt: TGTGCCATCGCTAGCTCCTACAATGAGCAGTTCTTC; cdr3_aa: CAIASSYNEQFF
d_call: TRBD2; v_call: TRBV11-2; j_call: TRBJ2-1; clone_size: many; cdr3_nt: TGTGCCAGCAGCCCGGGGGGAGCGACCGAGCAGTTCTTC; cdr3_aa: CASSPGGATEQFF
d_call: NA; v_call: TRBV6-1; j_call: TRBJ1-1; clone_size: NA; cdr3_nt: TGTGCCAGCAGAGACACGGAGGGAGCTTTCTTT; cdr3_aa: CASRDTEGAFF
d_call: NA; v_call: TRBV5-1; j_call: TRBJ2-1; clone_size: NA; cdr3_nt: TGCGCCAGCAGCTTGGTTGCAGGGGCATTGGGTGATGAGCAGTTCTTC; cdr3_aa: CASSLVAGALGDEQFF
d_call: NA; v_call: TRBV9; j_call: TRBJ2-5; clone_size: NA; cdr3_nt: TGTGCCAGCAGCGTAGAGGGCAGGCCTCAAGAGACCCAGTACTTC; cdr3_aa: CASSVEGRPQETQYF
d_call: NA; v_call: TRBV20-1; j_call: TRBJ2-5; clone_size: NA; cdr3_nt: TGCAGTGCTAGAGGAGTACAAGTGACCCAGTACTTC; cdr3_aa: CSARGVQVTQYF
d_call: NA; v_call: TRBV4-1; j_call: TRBJ2-1; clone_size: many; cdr3_nt: TGCGCCAGCAGCCAATCCGTTGAGCAGTTCTTC; cdr3_aa: CASSQSVEQFF
d_call: TRBD1; v_call: TRBV3-1; j_call: TRBJ2-7; clone_size: NA; cdr3_nt: TGTGCCAGCAGCCCCTACGGACAGGGGAGCTCCTACGAGCAGTACTTC; cdr3_aa: CASSPYGQGSSYEQYF
d_call: NA; v_call: TRBV24-1; j_call: TRBJ2-1; clone_size: many; cdr3_nt: TGTGCCACCGGAATGTACGGGGAGCAGTTCTTC; cdr3_aa: CATGMYGEQFF
d_call: NA; v_call: TRBV7-2; j_call: TRBJ1-1; clone_size: few; cdr3_nt: TGTGCCAGCAGCTTATTTCAGGGCGGCACTGAAGCTTTCTTT; cdr3_aa: CASSLFQGGTEAFF
d_call: NA; v_call: TRBV4-1; j_call: TRBJ2-1; clone_size: few; cdr3_nt: TGCGCCAGCAGCCAAGATGCCGGGGCTCGGTTCTTC; cdr3_aa: CASSQDAGARFF
d_call: TRBD2; v_call: TRBV4-1; j_call: TRBJ2-2; clone_size: NA; cdr3_nt: TGCGCCAGCAGCCTCCGGGGGGGCGGCGGGGAGCTGTTTTTT; cdr3_aa: CASSLRGGGGELFF
d_call: NA; v_call: TRBV7-9; j_call: TRBJ2-7; clone_size: NA; cdr3_nt: TGTGCCAGCAGCTCCCCCCAAATGGCAGGGTCCTACGAGCAGTACTTC; cdr3_aa: CASSSPQMAGSYEQYF
d_call: TRBD2; v_call: TRBV27; j_call: TRBJ2-7; clone_size: few; cdr3_nt: TGTGCCAGCAGTTTTTCTGGACTAGCGGCCTCCTACGAGCAGTACTTC; cdr3_aa: CASSFSGLAASYEQYF
d_call: NA; v_call: TRBV15; j_call: TRBJ2-2; clone_size: NA; cdr3_nt: TGTGCCACCAGCCCAGGGTTAAAACATAACACCGGGGAGCGGTTTTTT; cdr3_aa: CATSPGLKHNTGERFF
d_call: NA; v_call: TRBV4-1; j_call: TRBJ2-2; clone_size: NA; cdr3_nt: TGCGCCAGCAATGGGGGAACCGGGGAGCTGTTTTTT; cdr3_aa: CASNGGTGELFF
d_call: TRBD1; v_call: TRBV10-3; j_call: TRBJ1-2; clone_size: many; cdr3_nt: TGTGCCATCAGCGGGACTGGACAGGGCTTCTATGGCTACACCTTC; cdr3_aa: CAISGTGQGFYGYTF
d_call: NA; v_call: TRBV6-6; j_call: TRBJ1-1; clone_size: NA; cdr3_nt: TGTGCCGGCAGTCCCCGAGGAGGGGACTCGAACACTGAAGCTTTCTTT; cdr3_aa: CAGSPRGGDSNTEAFF
d_call: NA; v_call: TRBV6-1; j_call: TRBJ2-3; clone_size: NA; cdr3_nt: TGTGCCAGCAGGGAAGTTGACAGGCGAAGCACAGATACGCAGTATTTT; cdr3_aa: CASREVDRRSTDTQYF
d_call: NA; v_call: TRBV12-3/TRBV12-4; j_call: TRBJ2-1; clone_size: NA; cdr3_nt: TGTGCCAGCAGTCCCGAGTATGGGCAGTTCTTC; cdr3_aa: CASSPEYGQFF
d_call: NA; v_call: TRBV6-6; j_call: TRBJ1-2; clone_size: NA; cdr3_nt: TGTGCCAGCAGTTATTTGGGGACGGGTTGCTACACCTTC; cdr3_aa: CASSYLGTGCYTF